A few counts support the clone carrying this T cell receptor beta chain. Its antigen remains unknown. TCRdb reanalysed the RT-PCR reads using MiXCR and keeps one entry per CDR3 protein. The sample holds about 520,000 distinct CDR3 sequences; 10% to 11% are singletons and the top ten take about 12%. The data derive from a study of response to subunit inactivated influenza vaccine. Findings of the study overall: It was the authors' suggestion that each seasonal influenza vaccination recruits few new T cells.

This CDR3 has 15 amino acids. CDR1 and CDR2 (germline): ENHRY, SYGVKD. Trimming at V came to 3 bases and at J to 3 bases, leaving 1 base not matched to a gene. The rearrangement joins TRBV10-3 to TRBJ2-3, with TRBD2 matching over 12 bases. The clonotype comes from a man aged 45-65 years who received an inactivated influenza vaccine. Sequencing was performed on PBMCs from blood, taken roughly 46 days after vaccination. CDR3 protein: CAISELAGGTDTQYF. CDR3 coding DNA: TGTGCCATCAGTGAACTAGCGGGAGGTACAGATACGCAGTATTTT.